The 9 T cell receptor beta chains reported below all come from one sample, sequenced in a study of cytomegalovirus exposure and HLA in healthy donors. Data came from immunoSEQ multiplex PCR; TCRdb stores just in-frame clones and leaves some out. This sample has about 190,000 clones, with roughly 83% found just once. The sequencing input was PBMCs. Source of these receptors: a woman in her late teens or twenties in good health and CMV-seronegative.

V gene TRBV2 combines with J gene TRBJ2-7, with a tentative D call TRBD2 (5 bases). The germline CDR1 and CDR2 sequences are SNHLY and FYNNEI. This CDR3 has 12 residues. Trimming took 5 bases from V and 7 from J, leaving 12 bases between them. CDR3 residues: CASSFTGGEQYF. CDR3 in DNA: TGTGCCAGCAGTTTTACCGGCGGGGAGCAGTACTTC.

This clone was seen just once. CDR3 region: CSATTRYEQYF. The CDR3 nucleotides are TGCAGTGCTACTACCCGGTACGAGCAGTACTTC. The rearrangement links TRBV20-1 to TRBJ2-7; D not resolved. The CDR3 runs 11 residues. CDR1 and CDR2 (germline): DFQATT, SNEGSKA (reference sequence). Trimming cost V 4 bases and J 4 bases, with 8 bases left between them.

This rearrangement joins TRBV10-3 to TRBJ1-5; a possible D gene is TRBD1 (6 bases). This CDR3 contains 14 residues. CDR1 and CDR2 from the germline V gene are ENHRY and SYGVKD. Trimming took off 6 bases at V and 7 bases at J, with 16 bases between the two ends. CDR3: CAISPLEGGQPQHF. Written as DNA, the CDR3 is TGTGCCATCAGCCCACTCGAAGGGGGACAGCCCCAGCATTTT.

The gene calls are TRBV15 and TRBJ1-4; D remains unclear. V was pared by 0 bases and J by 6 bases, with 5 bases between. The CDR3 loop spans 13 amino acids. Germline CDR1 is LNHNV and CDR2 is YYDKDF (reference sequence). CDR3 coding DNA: TGTGCCACCAGCAGAGACCCGGATGAAAAACTGTTTTTT. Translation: CATSRDPDEKLFF.

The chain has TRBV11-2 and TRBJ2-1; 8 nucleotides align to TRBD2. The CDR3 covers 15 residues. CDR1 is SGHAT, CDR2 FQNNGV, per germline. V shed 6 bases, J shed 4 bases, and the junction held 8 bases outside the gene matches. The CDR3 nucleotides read TGTGCCAGCAGTAATAGCGGGACGGCATACAATGAGCAGTTCTTC. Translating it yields CASSNSGTAYNEQFF.

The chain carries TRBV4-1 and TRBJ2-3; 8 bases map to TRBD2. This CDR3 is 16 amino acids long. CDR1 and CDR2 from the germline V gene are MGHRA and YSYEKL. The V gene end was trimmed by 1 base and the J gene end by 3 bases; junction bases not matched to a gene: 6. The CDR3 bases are TGCGCCAGCAGCCAAGCGCGAGCGGGAGCGACAGATACGCAGTATTTT. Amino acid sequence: CASSQARAGATDTQYF.

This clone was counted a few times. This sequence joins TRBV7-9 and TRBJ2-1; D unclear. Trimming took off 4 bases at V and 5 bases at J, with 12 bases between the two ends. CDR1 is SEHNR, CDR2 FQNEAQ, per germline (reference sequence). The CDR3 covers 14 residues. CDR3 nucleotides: TGTGCCAGCAGCTCACATAGCAGCCACAATGAGCAGTTCTTC. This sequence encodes CASSSHSSHNEQFF. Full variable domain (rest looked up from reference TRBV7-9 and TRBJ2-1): DTGVSQNPRHKITKRGQNVTFRCDPISEHNRLYWYRQTLGQGPEFLTYFQNEAQLEKSRLLSDRFSAERPKGSFSTLEIQRTEQGDSAMYLCASSSHSSHNEQFFGPGTRLTVL.

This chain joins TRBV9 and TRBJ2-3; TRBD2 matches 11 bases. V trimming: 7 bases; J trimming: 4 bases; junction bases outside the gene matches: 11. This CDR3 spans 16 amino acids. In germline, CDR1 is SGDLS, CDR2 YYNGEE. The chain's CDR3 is CASAPELAGVADTQYF. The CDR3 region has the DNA TGTGCCAGCGCCCCCGAACTAGCGGGAGTTGCAGATACGCAGTATTTT.

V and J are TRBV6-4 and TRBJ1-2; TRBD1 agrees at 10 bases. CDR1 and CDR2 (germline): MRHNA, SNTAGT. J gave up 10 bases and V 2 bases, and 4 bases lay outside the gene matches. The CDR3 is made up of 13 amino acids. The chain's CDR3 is CASSDLGQGYYTF. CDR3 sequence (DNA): TGTGCCAGCAGTGACCTGGGACAGGGGTACTACACCTTC.